The rows below give T cell receptor beta chains drawn from one sample of a study of blood T cell repertoires in COVID-19. The repertoire was sequenced with immunoSEQ multiplex PCR; TCRdb's copy has only in-frame clones and lacks some. The table includes fewer than 250,000 clones, 82% detected once. Sequenced input: peripheral blood. The receptors were gathered from a woman aged 60 to 75 with COVID-19, enrolled during active disease. Each CDR3 is given with its conserved first and last residue. D genes are given only for firm matches. Not every row has a clone size; where given, it reads once, few, many or a size class.

J gene	clone size	V gene	D gene	CDR3 DNA	CDR3 protein
TRBJ1-6	NA	TRBV6-2/TRBV6-3	NA	TGTGCCAGCAGTTCACTTCCCCCGGGACTCTATAATTCACCCCTCCACTTT	CASSSLPPGLYNSPLHF
TRBJ1-4	NA	TRBV6-2/TRBV6-3	NA	TGTGCCAGCAGTCAAAGGCGGACAGCCGCAACTAATGAAAAACTGTTTTTT	CASSQRRTAATNEKLFF
TRBJ2-1	NA	TRBV9	TRBD2	TGTGCCAGCAGCGTAGTGAGTAGCGGGGTTGAGCAGTTCTTC	CASSVVSSGVEQFF
TRBJ2-5	NA	TRBV7-2	TRBD2	TGTGCCAGCTCCTGGACTAGCGGGAGCCAAGAGACCCAGTACTTC	CASSWTSGSQETQYF
TRBJ2-7	NA	TRBV21-1	NA	TGTGCCAGCCCTTACAACGAGCAGTACTTC	CASPYNEQYF
TRBJ1-5	few	TRBV25-1	TRBD1	TGTGCCAGCACCACGGGACAGAATCAGCCCCAGCATTTT	CASTTGQNQPQHF
TRBJ2-1	NA	TRBV7-2	NA	TGTGCCAGCAGCGGGCCCCCTCCGGGACAACTATACAATGAGCAGTTCTTC	CASSGPPPGQLYNEQFF
TRBJ2-5	NA	TRBV3-1/TRBV3-2	TRBD2	TGTGCCAGCAGCCCTACCAGCGGGGGGCTTCAAGAGACCCAGTACTTC	CASSPTSGGLQETQYF
TRBJ2-1	NA	TRBV7-3	TRBD2	TGTGCCAGCAGCTTTAGCGGGAGGGCCGGCAATGAGCAGTTCTTC	CASSFSGRAGNEQFF
TRBJ1-6	NA	TRBV3-1/TRBV3-2	TRBD1	TGTGCCAGCAGCCAAGATAGACAGGGATATTCACCCCTCCACTTT	CASSQDRQGYSPLHF
TRBJ1-4	NA	TRBV2	NA	TGTGCCAGCAGAAACGAACAGCTTGCAACTAATGAAAAACTGTTTTTT	CASRNEQLATNEKLFF
TRBJ2-7	few	TRBV2	TRBD2	TGTGCCAGCAGTGATTCCCTCCTAGCGGAGAGCTCCTACGAGCAGTACTTC	CASSDSLLAESSYEQYF
TRBJ1-5	NA	TRBV27	TRBD1	TGTGCCAGCAGTTTATCGAGGAGGGGGCTCCATCAGCCCCAGCATTTT	CASSLSRRGLHQPQHF
TRBJ1-6	NA	TRBV28	NA	TGTGCCAGCAGTTTAAGTAGGGAGAATTCACCCCTCCACTTT	CASSLSRENSPLHF
TRBJ1-1	few	TRBV6-5	NA	TGTGCCAGCAGTTATGATATCGGGACTGAAGCTTTCTTT	CASSYDIGTEAFF
TRBJ1-5	few	TRBV19	TRBD1	TGTGCCAGTAGTGGGGGACAGGGGGCAGTCAATCAGCCCCAGCATTTT	CASSGGQGAVNQPQHF
TRBJ1-4	NA	TRBV25-1	TRBD1	TGTGCCAGCAGTCCATTCCCGGGACAGGGGGCTAATGAAAAACTGTTTTTT	CASSPFPGQGANEKLFF
TRBJ2-3	NA	TRBV6-5	TRBD1	TGTGCCAGCAACCCGGGACAGGGCACAGATACGCAGTATTTT	CASNPGQGTDTQYF
TRBJ2-5	NA	TRBV5-1	NA	TGCGCCAGCAGCTTGGGCGGCGTATCCGAGGGAGAGACCCAGTACTTC	CASSLGGVSEGETQYF
TRBJ1-4	NA	TRBV7-9	NA	TGTGCCAGCAGCTTAACCGCCCCCGGTGGTAATGAAAAACTGTTTTTT	CASSLTAPGGNEKLFF